This paragraph covers one T cell receptor (beta chain) sequence. The antigen remains unidentified. These data belong to a study of Graves' ophthalmopathy and Graves' hyperthyroidism. The study, taken as a whole, reports: Blood samples also showed most expanded thyroid clonotypes exceeding 0.001 frequency. From stable hyperthyroidism, ophthalmopathy was separated by a 13-signature model with 85% to 90% sensitivity and around 79% specificity.

Lactation, pregnancy, uncontrolled infections and other autoimmune diseases were all grounds for excluding patients. The V segment lost 4 bases and the J segment 11 bases; nucleotides outside the gene matches: 12. This CDR3 is 14 amino acids long. CDR1 and CDR2 (germline): SGHRS, YFSETQ. For repertoire sequencing, the TCR beta CDR3 regions were amplified from RNA transcripts. Scientists carried out first-round RT-PCR using HTBI primers and then a second-round multiplex PCR. TCRdb called the multiplex PCR reads again in MiXCR, with one record for every CDR3 protein. The sample includes 660,000 or so distinct CDR3 sequences, 35% to 45% seen only once; the top ten take about 3.3%.

The specimen sequenced was peripheral blood. The chain is built from TRBV5-1 and TRBJ1-3; TRBD1 aligns across 7 bases. The sequence derives from an adult man with Graves' ophthalmopathy. CDR3 DNA: TGCGCCAGCAGCCAAGGGGGCGGGACAACATCCATATATTTT. It yields the protein CASSQGGGTTSIYF.